This TCR beta chain was captured in a study of shared clonotypes between healthy human individuals. The study's findings and limits: Sampling involved blood alone; tissue repertoires likely differ.

On this clone: What it binds is not known.

Looked up from germline, CDR1 is LGHNA and CDR2 is YSLEER. The CDR3 length is 20 residues. The V segment lost 0 bases and the J segment 1 base; nucleotides outside the gene matches: 11. All donors were healthy HIV-negative adults lacking recent acute infections or vaccinations. Sequencing on ten immunoSEQ deep assay plates was performed for unsorted PBMC DNA. The table came from immunoSEQ multiplex PCR; TCRdb's copy has only in-frame clones and leaves some out. This table holds about 470,000 clones, about 85% found once. Sequencing was carried out using PBMCs. This TCR was recovered from a woman in her 40s in good health. Some clones in this sample may be carry-over from other donors' samples. V and J are TRBV4-3 and TRBJ1-5; 11 bases align to TRBD1. The DNA of the CDR3 is TGCGCCAGCAGCCAAGATAAGCCGGGGGACAGGGGGTTGAGCAATCAGCCCCAGCATTTT. Its protein is CASSQDKPGDRGLSNQPQHF.